This T cell receptor (beta chain) came from a study of blood T cell repertoires in COVID-19. Study at large: Specimens from acute and convalescent COVID-19 originated in the United States, Italy and Spain. In each case, the material was cDNA or gDNA derived from T cells, B-cell-depleted T cells, or PBMCs.

The CDR3 extends over 16 amino acids. Losses at the gene ends were 3 bases for V and 3 bases for J; bases not matched to a gene: 4. The germline CDR1 and CDR2 sequences are MGHRA and YSYEKL. Original handling: How many nucleated cells were present was estimated from reference gene primer amplification. Here immunoSEQ multiplex PCR was the method, and the copy in TCRdb shows in-frame clones only, minus some. V and J calls and clone size come straight from that table; D and trimming were deduced from the DNA. The sample includes just over 300,000 clones, approximately 86% of them seen just once. The genes are TRBV4-1 and TRBJ2-7; 14 positions agree with TRBD2. This sequence originates from a man younger than 30 with active or convalescent COVID-19. Specimen: peripheral blood. The CDR3 nucleotides are TGCGCCAGCAGCCAGCCGGGACTAGCGGGAGTCTACGAGCAGTACTTC. Residues: CASSQPGLAGVYEQYF.